The 25 T cell receptor beta chains in this list originate from one sample, sequenced in a study of OX40 agonist ivuxolimab in advanced cancers. Sequencing used immunoSEQ multiplex PCR; TCRdb keeps in-frame clones, though not all of them. The sample shows tens of thousands of clones, about 85% of them seen only once. The material was CD4+ or CD8+ T cells sorted from blood, obtained in a trial of the OX40 agonist ivuxolimab. Every receptor here comes from an adult with an advanced solid tumor such as melanoma, head and neck, liver or kidney cancer.

The J gene is TRBJ2-2, the V gene TRBV2, with D perhaps TRBD1 or TRBD2 (5 bases each). The germline gives CDR1 SNHLY, CDR2 FYNNEI. This CDR3 region has 14 residues. The germline V and J ends were trimmed by 8 bases and 5 bases, with 15 bases remaining between them. CDR3 region: CASRGDSGTGELFF. The CDR3 coding sequence is TGTGCCAGCCGGGGCGACAGTGGGACCGGGGAGCTGTTTTTT.

This chain connects TRBV15 to TRBJ2-7, with unresolved D. The CDR3 sequence is 12 residues long. CDR1 and CDR2 from the germline V gene are LNHNV and YYDKDF (reference sequence). V was pared by 3 bases and J by 7 bases, with 10 bases between. The CDR3 bases are TGTGCCACCAGCAGTTATTTGGGGGAGCAGTACTTC. Its protein is CATSSYLGEQYF.

In nucleotides, the CDR3 is TGTGCCAGCAGCTGGGGGACAGGGAACACTGAAGCTTTCTTT. Its translation: CASSWGTGNTEAFF. This rearrangement joins TRBV5-5 to TRBJ1-1, with 8 bases fitting TRBD1. This CDR3 region has 14 residues. V dropped 3 bases and J dropped 1; count of bases not matched to a gene: 2. CDR1 is SGHKS and CDR2 is YYEKEE in the germline V gene (reference sequence).

The chain joins TRBV5-1 to TRBJ2-5, with 9 positions matching TRBD2. The CDR3 has 17 residues. Germline V CDR1 and CDR2: SGHRS, YFSETQ. The V and J ends lost 1 base and 5 bases, in that order; junction bases with no gene match: 12. This chain's CDR3 is CASSLTLTGTSWETQYF. CDR3 bases: TGCGCCAGCAGCTTGACGCTAACCGGGACTAGCTGGGAGACCCAGTACTTC.

J is TRBJ2-7 and V is TRBV30, with TRBD1 identical over 8 bases. Trimming took 3 bases from V and 1 from J; bases not matched to a gene: 2. Germline lookup yields CDR1 GTSNPN and CDR2 SVGIG (reference sequence). The CDR3 runs 13 residues. Written as DNA, the CDR3 is TGTGCCTGGAGGGACAGGGTTTCCTACGAGCAGTACTTC. It is translated as CAWRDRVSYEQYF. The variable domain in full, with the rest retrieved from reference TRBV30 and TRBJ2-7, is SQTIHQWPATLVQPVGSPLSLECTVEGTSNPNLYWYRQAAGRGLQLLFYSVGIGQISSEVPQNLSASRPQDRQFILSSKKLLLSDSGFYLCAWRDRVSYEQYFGPGTRLTVT.

The V call is TRBV10-3, the J call TRBJ1-2; no reliable D call. Trimming took 4 bases from V and 5 from J, leaving 14 bases between them. Germline V gene lookup returns CDR1 ENHRY and CDR2 SYGVKD. The CDR3 consists of 14 residues. The DNA for the CDR3 is TGTGCCATCAGTGGGGCGGGTCAGGAGTATGGCTACACCTTC. As protein: CAISGAGQEYGYTF.

This clone was observed once. The chain is built from TRBV5-4 and TRBJ2-5; TRBD2 agrees at 11 bases. The V and J ends lost 3 bases and 2 bases, in that order; junction bases with no gene match: 6. The germline CDR1 and CDR2 sequences are SGHNT and YYREEE (reference sequence). The CDR3 consists of 16 residues. The CDR3, as DNA: TGTGCCAGCAGCTCACCGGGACTAGCGGAACAAGAGACCCAGTACTTC. Amino acids: CASSSPGLAEQETQYF. Full variable domain (outside the CDR3, taken from reference TRBV5-4 and TRBJ2-5): ETGVTQSPTHLIKTRGQQVTLRCSSQSGHNTVSWYQQALGQGPQFIFQYYREEENGRGNFPPRFSGLQFPNYSSELNVNALELDDSALYLCASSSPGLAEQETQYFGPGTRLLVL.

The chain carries TRBV7-6 and TRBJ2-2; the D gene is possibly TRBD2 (5 bases). CDR3 length equals 13 residues. Germline V gene lookup returns CDR1 SGHVS and CDR2 FNYEAQ. V was cut by 5 bases and J by 6 bases, with 10 bases left in between. Written as DNA, the CDR3 is TGTGCCAGCAGCCCGTCGGGATCCGGGGAGCTGTTTTTT. Translated, it gives CASSPSGSGELFF.

The chain has TRBV6-4 and TRBJ2-3; no clear D. CDR1 is MRHNA, CDR2 SNTAGT, per germline. Trimming took off 8 bases at V and 7 bases at J, with 7 bases between the two ends. CDR3 length: 10 amino acids. CDR3 coding DNA: TGTGCCAGCGGGGTCCATACGCAGTATTTT. Encoded protein: CASGVHTQYF.

J is TRBJ1-2 and V is TRBV18; TRBD1 matches 8 bases. The V segment lost 3 bases and the J segment 3 bases; nucleotides outside the gene matches: 6. Germline assignment: CDR1 KGHSH and CDR2 LQKENI. CDR3 size: 15 residues. The CDR3 here is CASSPLDRADYGYTF. The DNA for the CDR3 is TGTGCCAGCTCACCCTTGGACAGGGCTGACTATGGCTACACCTTC.

V gene TRBV11-2 combines with J gene TRBJ2-7; 7 nucleotides line up with TRBD2. V lost 1 base, J lost 0 bases, and 3 bases stayed unmatched. CDR3 size: 15 residues. From germline, CDR1 is SGHAT and CDR2 FQNNGV. Here the CDR3 DNA reads TGTGCCAGCAGCTTAGTCGGGGGGAGCTCCTACGAGCAGTACTTC. Its translation: CASSLVGGSSYEQYF.

In its sample, this clone was seen once. The chain couples TRBV7-2 to TRBJ2-7; 13 bases map to TRBD2. J gave up 7 bases and V 5 bases, and 11 bases lay outside the gene matches. The length of the CDR3 is 16 residues. Germline CDR1 reads SGHTA; CDR2 reads FQGNSA. The CDR3 DNA follows: TGTGCCAGCAGCCCTGGACTAGCGGGGGCCCTTGGGGAGCAGTACTTC. Protein sequence: CASSPGLAGALGEQYF.

This sequence joins TRBV27 and TRBJ2-5; 9 nucleotides match TRBD2. The V gene's germline CDR1 is MNHEY and CDR2 SMNVEV (reference sequence). J was trimmed by 5 bases and V by 10 bases; bases with no gene match: 14. The CDR3 covers 15 residues. The CDR3 region is CATRRAGGIGETQYF. CDR3 coding DNA: TGTGCCACCCGGCGAGCGGGGGGTATTGGGGAGACCCAGTACTTC.

The DNA of the CDR3 is TGTGCCAGCAGTTACTCTCGCACGAACACTGAAGCTTTCTTT. Translating gives CASSYSRTNTEAFF. The rearrangement uses TRBV6-5 and TRBJ1-1; D call uncertain. The germline V and J ends were trimmed by 0 bases and 1 base, with 6 bases remaining between them. CDR1 is MNHEY and CDR2 is SVGAGI in the germline V gene. This CDR3 has 14 residues.

This chain links TRBV5-1 with TRBJ1-6; unclear D gene. This CDR3 is built from 14 residues. Looked up from germline, CDR1 is SGHRS and CDR2 is YFSETQ. V lost 4 bases and J lost 8, with 13 bases in between. CDR3 sequence reads: CASSLDNSYSPLHF. The CDR3 DNA follows: TGCGCCAGCAGCCTCGACAACTCCTATTCACCCCTCCACTTT.

This clone was detected only once. The rearrangement links TRBV6-6 to TRBJ1-3; D call uncertain. The CDR3 is made up of 14 amino acids. Germline lookup yields CDR1 MNHNY and CDR2 SVGAGI (reference sequence). The V and J ends lost 6 bases and 5 bases respectively, with 14 bases between them. As DNA, the CDR3 is TGTGCCAGCAGCCGGGAGGGTACAAGAAACACCATATATTTT. This gives the protein CASSREGTRNTIYF.

The sample holds a few counts of this clone. This chain's CDR3 is CASSQGQGARGNTIYF. The CDR3 DNA follows: TGCGCCAGCAGCCAAGGACAGGGGGCTCGGGGAAACACCATATATTTT. V gene TRBV4-1 combines with J gene TRBJ1-3; 10 positions agree with TRBD1. Trimming cost V 1 base and J 4 bases; bases outside gene matches: 4. CDR1 and CDR2 (germline): MGHRA, YSYEKL. The CDR3 runs to 16 residues.

This clone occurred once. CDR3 coding DNA: TGTGCCAGCAGCGTAGTAGTGGTGGAGACCCAGTACTTC. Translation gives CASSVVVVETQYF. The rearrangement uses TRBV9 and TRBJ2-5; D remains unclear. Trimming took 0 bases from V and 5 from J, leaving 8 bases between them. Germline CDR1 is SGDLS and CDR2 is YYNGEE. The length of the CDR3 is 13 residues.

The chain links TRBV11-2 to TRBJ2-3; D unresolved. This CDR3 comprises 15 residues. V dropped 1 base and J dropped 0 bases, with 8 bases sitting between them. Germline CDR1 SGHAT, CDR2 FQNNGV. Here the CDR3 DNA reads TGTGCCAGCAGCTTAGTCACTTCTAGCACAGATACGCAGTATTTT. Translated: CASSLVTSSTDTQYF.

The rearrangement joins TRBV5-1 to TRBJ1-5; weak D call: TRBD1 (6 bases). CDR1 and CDR2 from the germline V gene are SGHRS and YFSETQ. Trimming removed 3 bases at V and 6 bases at J, with 13 bases between. The CDR3 is made up of 14 amino acids. CDR3 sequence reads: CASSSGEESQPQHF. The CDR3 DNA is TGCGCCAGCAGCTCAGGGGAAGAGAGTCAGCCCCAGCATTTT.

The rearrangement joins TRBV5-8 to TRBJ2-2; possibly TRBD1 for D (5 bases). V was clipped by 8 bases and J by 2 bases, with 16 bases between them. Germline assignment: CDR1 SGHTS and CDR2 YDEGEE. The CDR3 is made up of 15 amino acids. The CDR3 loop is CARGDRTINTGELFF. The CDR3 DNA sequence: TGTGCCAGGGGCGACAGAACAATTAACACCGGGGAGCTGTTTTTT.

This clone was seen a handful of times. The rearrangement links TRBV10-3 to TRBJ1-6; D unclear. V lost 4 bases, J lost 4 bases, and 8 bases lay in between. The CDR3 has 14 amino acids. Germline V lookup: CDR1 ENHRY, CDR2 SYGVKD. The CDR3 region is CAISASEYNSPLHF. For the CDR3, the DNA is TGTGCCATCAGTGCCAGCGAATATAATTCACCCCTCCACTTT.

The chain couples TRBV5-1 to TRBJ2-7; no clear D gene. The CDR3 loop spans 15 amino acids. CDR1 is SGHRS and CDR2 is YFSETQ in the germline V gene. The ends were cut back, 0 bases at V and 0 bases at J, with 10 bases in the middle. CDR3 coding DNA: TGCGCCAGCAGCTTGGCGGCTACGAGCTCCTACGAGCAGTACTTC. Its protein product is CASSLAATSSYEQYF.

The gene calls are TRBV27 and TRBJ1-5, with unresolved D. Germline V gives CDR1 MNHEY, CDR2 SMNVEV (reference sequence). CDR3 length: 13 amino acids. V lost 6 bases and J lost 5, with 11 bases in between. The CDR3: CASRTTDHQPQHF. CDR3 nucleotide sequence: TGTGCCAGCAGGACAACAGACCATCAGCCCCAGCATTTT.

This rearrangement joins TRBV5-4 to TRBJ1-2; D remains unclear. The CDR3 is made up of 14 amino acids. Germline assignment: CDR1 SGHNT and CDR2 YYREEE (reference sequence). Trimming stripped 0 bases from V and 2 bases from J, with 8 bases between. CDR3 DNA: TGTGCCAGCAGCTTGGGATCCGGGAACTATGGCTACACCTTC. Translation: CASSLGSGNYGYTF.